This T cell receptor (beta chain) was obtained from a study of T cells in Graves' hyperthyroidism and ophthalmopathy. Study background: Peripheral blood collection took place at initial diagnosis, before any treatment. Study observations and caveats: The model forecast ophthalmopathy, anticipating it by a median approximately 6.1 months before onset.

Amplification of TCR beta CDR3 regions was performed using RNA transcripts as template. The primer set for the first-round RT-PCR of the TCR CDR3 was HTBI. TCRdb analysed the multiplex PCR reads with MiXCR anew, one entry per CDR3 protein. The data hold 360,000 or so distinct CDR3 sequences, with over 15% observed a single time. Uncontrolled infection, other autoimmune disease, pregnancy and lactation each barred patients from inclusion. This clonotype was observed many times. The antigen remains undetermined. Germline V gene sequence: CDR1 KGHDR, CDR2 SFDVKD. The CDR3 spans 13 residues. V lost 7 bases to trimming and J lost 6 bases; unmatched junction nucleotides: 7.

The clonotype originates from a woman between 35 and 50 years old with Graves' ophthalmopathy. Sample: blood. The rearrangement links TRBV24-1 to TRBJ1-1; 7 nucleotides match TRBD1. The CDR3 DNA is TGTGCCACCAGAGAACAGGGGACCGCTGAAGCTTTCTTT. This encodes CATREQGTAEAFF.